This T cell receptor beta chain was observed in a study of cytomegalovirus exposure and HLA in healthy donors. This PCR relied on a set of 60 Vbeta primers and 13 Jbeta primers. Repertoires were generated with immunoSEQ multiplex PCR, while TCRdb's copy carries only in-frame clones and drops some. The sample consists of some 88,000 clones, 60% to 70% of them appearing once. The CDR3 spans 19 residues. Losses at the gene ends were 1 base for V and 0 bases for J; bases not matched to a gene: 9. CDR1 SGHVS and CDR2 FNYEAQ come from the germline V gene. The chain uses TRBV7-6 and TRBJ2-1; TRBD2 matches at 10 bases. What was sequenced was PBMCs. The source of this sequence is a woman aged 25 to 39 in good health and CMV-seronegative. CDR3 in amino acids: CASSLVGSGGPSSYNEQFF. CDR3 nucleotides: TGTGCCAGCAGCTTAGTGGGTAGCGGGGGGCCCAGCTCCTACAATGAGCAGTTCTTC.